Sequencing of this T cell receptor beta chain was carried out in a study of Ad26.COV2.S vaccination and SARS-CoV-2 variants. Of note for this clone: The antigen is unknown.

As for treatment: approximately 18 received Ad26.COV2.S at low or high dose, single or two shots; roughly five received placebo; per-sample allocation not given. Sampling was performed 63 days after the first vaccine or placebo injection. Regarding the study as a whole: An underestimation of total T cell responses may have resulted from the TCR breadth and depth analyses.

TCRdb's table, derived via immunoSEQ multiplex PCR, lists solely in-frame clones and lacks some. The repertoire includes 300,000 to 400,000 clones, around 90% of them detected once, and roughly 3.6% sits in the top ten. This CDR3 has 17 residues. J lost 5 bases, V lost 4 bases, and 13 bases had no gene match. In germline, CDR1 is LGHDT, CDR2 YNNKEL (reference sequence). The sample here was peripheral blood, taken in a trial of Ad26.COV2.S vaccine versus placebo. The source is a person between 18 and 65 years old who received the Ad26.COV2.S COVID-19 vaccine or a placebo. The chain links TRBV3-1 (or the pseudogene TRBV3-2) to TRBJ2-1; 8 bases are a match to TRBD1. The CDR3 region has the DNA TGTGCCAGCAGCCCTGGGACAGGCCCCCGAGAAAACAATGAGCAGTTCTTC. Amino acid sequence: CASSPGTGPRENNEQFF.